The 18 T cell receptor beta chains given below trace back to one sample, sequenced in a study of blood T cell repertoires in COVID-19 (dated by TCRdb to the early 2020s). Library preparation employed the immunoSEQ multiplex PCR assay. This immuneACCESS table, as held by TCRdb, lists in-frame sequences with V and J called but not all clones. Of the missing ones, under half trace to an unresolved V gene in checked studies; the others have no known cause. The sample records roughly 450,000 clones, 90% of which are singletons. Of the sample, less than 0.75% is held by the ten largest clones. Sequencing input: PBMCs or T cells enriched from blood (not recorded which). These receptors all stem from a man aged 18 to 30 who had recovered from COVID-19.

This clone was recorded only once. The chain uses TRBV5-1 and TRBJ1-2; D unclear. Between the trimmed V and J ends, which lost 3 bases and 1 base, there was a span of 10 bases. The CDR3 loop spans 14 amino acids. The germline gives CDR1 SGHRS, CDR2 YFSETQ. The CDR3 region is CASSSGGFNYGYTF. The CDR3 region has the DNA TGCGCCAGCAGCTCCGGCGGGTTTAACTATGGCTACACCTTC.

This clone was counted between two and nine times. The CDR3 bases are TGTGCCAGCAGTAAACAAAAAACCGGGACAGGGGGCACCGGGGAGCTGTTTTTT. Translation: CASSKQKTGTGGTGELFF. This chain links TRBV27 with TRBJ2-2; 11 bases fit TRBD1. This CDR3 comprises 18 residues. Unmatched junction bases numbered 12, after V lost 5 bases and J lost 4 bases. Germline V CDR1 and CDR2: MNHEY, SMNVEV (reference sequence).

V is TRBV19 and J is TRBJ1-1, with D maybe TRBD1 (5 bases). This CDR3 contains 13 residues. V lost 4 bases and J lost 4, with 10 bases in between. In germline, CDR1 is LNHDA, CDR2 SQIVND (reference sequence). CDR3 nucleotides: TGTGCCAGTAGTACGGGGGGAGTCACTGAAGCTTTCTTT. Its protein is CASSTGGVTEAFF.

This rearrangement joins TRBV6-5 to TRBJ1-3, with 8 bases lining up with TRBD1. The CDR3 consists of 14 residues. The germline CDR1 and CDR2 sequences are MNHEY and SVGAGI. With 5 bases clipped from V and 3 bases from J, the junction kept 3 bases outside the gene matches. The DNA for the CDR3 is TGTGCCAGCAGTCAGGGGGCAGGTGGAAACACCATATATTTT. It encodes CASSQGAGGNTIYF.

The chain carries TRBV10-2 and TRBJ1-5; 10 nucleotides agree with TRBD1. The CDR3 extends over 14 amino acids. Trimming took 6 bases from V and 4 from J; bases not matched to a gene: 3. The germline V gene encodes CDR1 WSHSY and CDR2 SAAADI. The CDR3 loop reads CASREDRGNQPQHF. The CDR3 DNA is TGCGCCAGCAGAGAGGACAGGGGGAATCAGCCCCAGCATTTT.

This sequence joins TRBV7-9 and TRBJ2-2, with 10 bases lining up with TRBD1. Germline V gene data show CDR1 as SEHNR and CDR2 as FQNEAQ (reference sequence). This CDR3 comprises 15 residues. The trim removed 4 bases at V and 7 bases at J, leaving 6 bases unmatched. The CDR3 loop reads CASSSTGGEFGELFF. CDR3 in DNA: TGTGCCAGCAGCTCGACAGGGGGCGAATTCGGGGAGCTGTTTTTT.

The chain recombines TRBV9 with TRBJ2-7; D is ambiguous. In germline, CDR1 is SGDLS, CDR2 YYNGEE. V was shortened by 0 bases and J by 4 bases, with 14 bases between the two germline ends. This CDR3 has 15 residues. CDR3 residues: CASSVGSSLLYEQYF. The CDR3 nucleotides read TGTGCCAGCAGCGTAGGGAGTTCGCTTTTATACGAGCAGTACTTC. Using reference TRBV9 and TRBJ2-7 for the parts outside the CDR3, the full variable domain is DSGVTQTPKHLITATGQRVTLRCSPRSGDLSVYWYQQSLDQGLQFLIQYYNGEERAKGNILERFSAQQFPDLHSELNLSSLELGDSALYFCASSVGSSLLYEQYFGPGTRLTVT.

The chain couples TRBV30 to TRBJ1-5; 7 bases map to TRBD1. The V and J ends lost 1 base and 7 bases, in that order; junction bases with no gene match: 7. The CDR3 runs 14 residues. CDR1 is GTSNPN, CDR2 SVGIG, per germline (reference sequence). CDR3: CAWSGTGESQPQHF. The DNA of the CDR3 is TGTGCCTGGAGTGGTACAGGGGAAAGCCAGCCCCAGCATTTT.

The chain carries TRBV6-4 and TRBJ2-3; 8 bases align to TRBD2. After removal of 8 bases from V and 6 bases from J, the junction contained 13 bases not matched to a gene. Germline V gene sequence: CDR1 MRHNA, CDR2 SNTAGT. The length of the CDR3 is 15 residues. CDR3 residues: CASAEQAGVSDTQYF. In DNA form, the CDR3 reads TGTGCCAGCGCCGAGCAAGCGGGAGTCTCTGATACGCAGTATTTT.

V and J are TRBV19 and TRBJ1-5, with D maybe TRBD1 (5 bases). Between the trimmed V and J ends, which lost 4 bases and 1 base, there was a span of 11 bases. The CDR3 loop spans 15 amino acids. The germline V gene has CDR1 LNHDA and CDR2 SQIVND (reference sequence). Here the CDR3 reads CASSTQVTSNQPQHF. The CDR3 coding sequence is TGTGCCAGTAGTACACAGGTTACGAGCAATCAGCCCCAGCATTTT.

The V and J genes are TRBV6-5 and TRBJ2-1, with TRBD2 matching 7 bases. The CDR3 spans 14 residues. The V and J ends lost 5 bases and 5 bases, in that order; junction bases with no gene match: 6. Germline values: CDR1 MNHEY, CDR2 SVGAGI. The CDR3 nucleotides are TGTGCCAGCAGTCCAGGACTAGTTAACAATGAGCAGTTCTTC. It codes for CASSPGLVNNEQFF.

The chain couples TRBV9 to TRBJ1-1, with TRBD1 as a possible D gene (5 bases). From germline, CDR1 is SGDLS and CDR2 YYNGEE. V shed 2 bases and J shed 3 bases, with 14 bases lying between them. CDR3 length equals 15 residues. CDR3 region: CASSVSQGRDTEAFF. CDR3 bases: TGTGCCAGCAGCGTGTCTCAGGGTCGGGACACTGAAGCTTTCTTT.

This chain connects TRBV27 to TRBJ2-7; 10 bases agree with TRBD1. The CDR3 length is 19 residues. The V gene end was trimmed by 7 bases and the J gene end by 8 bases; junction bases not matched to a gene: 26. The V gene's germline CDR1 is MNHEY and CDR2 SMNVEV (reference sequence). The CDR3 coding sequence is TGTGCCAGCAAAACAGATCAGGGCCCCGGCCGGGACAGGGGTAAACAGCAGTACTTC. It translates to CASKTDQGPGRDRGKQQYF.

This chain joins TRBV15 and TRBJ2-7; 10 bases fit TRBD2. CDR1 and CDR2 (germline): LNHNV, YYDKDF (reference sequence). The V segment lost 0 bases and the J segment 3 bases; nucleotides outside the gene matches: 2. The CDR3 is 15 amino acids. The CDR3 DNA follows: TGTGCCACCAGCAGAGAAACTAGCGGGGTCTACGAGCAGTACTTC. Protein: CATSRETSGVYEQYF. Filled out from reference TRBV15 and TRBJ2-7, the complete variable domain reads DAMVIQNPRYQVTQFGKPVTLSCSQTLNHNVMYWYQQKSSQAPKLLFHYYDKDFNNEADTPDNFQSRRPNTSFCFLDIRSPGLGDTAMYLCATSRETSGVYEQYFGPGTRLTVT.

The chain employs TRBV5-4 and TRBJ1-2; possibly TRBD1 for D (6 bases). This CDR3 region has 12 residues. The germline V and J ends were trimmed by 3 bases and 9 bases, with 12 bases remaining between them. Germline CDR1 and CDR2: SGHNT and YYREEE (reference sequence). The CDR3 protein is CASSSTGLRYTF. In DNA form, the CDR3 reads TGTGCCAGCAGCTCGACAGGCTTGCGCTACACCTTC.

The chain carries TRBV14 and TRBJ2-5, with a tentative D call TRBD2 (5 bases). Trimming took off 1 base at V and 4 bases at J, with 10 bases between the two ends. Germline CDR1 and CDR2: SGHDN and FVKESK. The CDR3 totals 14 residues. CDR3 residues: CASSQGVRGETQYF. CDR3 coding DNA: TGTGCCAGCAGCCAAGGGGTCCGGGGAGAGACCCAGTACTTC.

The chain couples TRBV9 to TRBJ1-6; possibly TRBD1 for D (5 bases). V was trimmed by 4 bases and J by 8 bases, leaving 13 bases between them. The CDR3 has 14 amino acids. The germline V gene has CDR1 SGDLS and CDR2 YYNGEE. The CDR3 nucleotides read TGTGCCAGCAGCAACCTACAAGGGGATTCACCCCTCCACTTT. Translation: CASSNLQGDSPLHF.

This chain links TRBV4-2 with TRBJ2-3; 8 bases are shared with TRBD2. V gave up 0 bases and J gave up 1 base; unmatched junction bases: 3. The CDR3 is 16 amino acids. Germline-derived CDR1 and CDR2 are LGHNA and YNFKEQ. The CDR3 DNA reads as TGTGCCAGCAGCCAAGATTCGGGAGGGGGCACAGATACGCAGTATTTT. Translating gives CASSQDSGGGTDTQYF.